These 4 T cell receptor beta chains share one sample of origin, sequenced in a study of T cells in Graves' hyperthyroidism and ophthalmopathy. Amplification yielded TCR beta CDR3 regions, with RNA transcripts as the source. The TCR CDR3 was amplified in a first-round RT-PCR using the HTBI primer set. TCRdb reprocessed the multiplex PCR reads via MiXCR and lists one record per CDR3 protein. The top ten hold roughly an eighth of the sample, which has 600,000 or so distinct CDR3 sequences, roughly 15% seen once. The specimen was blood. These receptors were collected from a woman in her forties or fifties with Graves' ophthalmopathy.

This clonotype was detected only once. The chain combines TRBV28 with TRBJ2-2; D gene unclear. The CDR3 is made up of 13 amino acids. The V and J ends lost 2 bases and 8 bases respectively, with 9 bases between them. Germline V lookup: CDR1 MDHEN, CDR2 SYDVKM. CDR3 nucleotides: TGTGCCAGCAGTTTAGCCGCGCCAGGGGAGCTGTTTTTT. Protein product: CASSLAAPGELFF.

The chain links TRBV24-1 to TRBJ2-1; tentative D call: TRBD2 (5 bases). V was clipped by 5 bases and J by 5 bases, with 9 bases between them. Germline loops: CDR1 KGHDR, CDR2 SFDVKD. This CDR3 is built from 13 residues. CDR3: CATSVPGDNEQFF. The DNA of the CDR3 is TGTGCCACCAGTGTCCCCGGGGACAATGAGCAGTTCTTC.

This clonotype was detected ten times or more. The gene calls are TRBV12-5 and TRBJ1-1, with TRBD1 identical over 7 bases. The CDR3 consists of 14 residues. With 6 bases clipped from V and 0 bases from J, the junction kept 4 bases outside the gene matches. CDR1 and CDR2 from the germline V gene are LGHNT and FRNRAP. The CDR3 nucleotides are TGTGCTAGTGGACGACAGGGAATGAACACTGAAGCTTTCTTT. Translating gives CASGRQGMNTEAFF. Combining the CDR3 with reference TRBV12-5 and TRBJ1-1 gives the whole variable domain DARVTQTPRHKVTEMGQEVTMRCQPILGHNTVFWYRQTMMQGLELLAYFRNRAPLDDSGMPKDRFSAEMPDATLATLKIQPSEPRDSAVYFCASGRQGMNTEAFFGQGTRLTVV.

Many counts were recorded for this clonotype. The J gene is TRBJ2-7, the V gene TRBV24-1; TRBD1 matches at 8 bases. The CDR3 runs to 14 residues. The V gene end was trimmed by 4 bases and the J gene end by 7 bases; junction bases not matched to a gene: 8. The germline V gene encodes CDR1 KGHDR and CDR2 SFDVKD. As DNA, the CDR3 is TGTGCCACCAGTGACCCTGGGACAGGAGGGGAGCAGTACTTC. Translation gives CATSDPGTGGEQYF.